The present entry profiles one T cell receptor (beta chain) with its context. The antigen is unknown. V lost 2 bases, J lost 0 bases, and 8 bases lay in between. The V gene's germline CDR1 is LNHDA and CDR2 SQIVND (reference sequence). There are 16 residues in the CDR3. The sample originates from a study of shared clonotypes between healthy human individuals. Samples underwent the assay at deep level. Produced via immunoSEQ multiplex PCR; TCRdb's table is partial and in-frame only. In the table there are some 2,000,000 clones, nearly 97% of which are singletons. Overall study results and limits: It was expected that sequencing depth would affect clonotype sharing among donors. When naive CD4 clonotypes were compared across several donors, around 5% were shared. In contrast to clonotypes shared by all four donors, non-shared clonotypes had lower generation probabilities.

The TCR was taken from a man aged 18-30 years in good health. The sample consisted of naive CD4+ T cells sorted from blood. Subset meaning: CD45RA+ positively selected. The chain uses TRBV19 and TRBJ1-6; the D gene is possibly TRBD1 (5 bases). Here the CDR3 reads CASSIRGDSYNSPLHF. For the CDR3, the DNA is TGTGCCAGTAGTATAAGAGGGGACTCCTATAATTCACCCCTCCACTTT.